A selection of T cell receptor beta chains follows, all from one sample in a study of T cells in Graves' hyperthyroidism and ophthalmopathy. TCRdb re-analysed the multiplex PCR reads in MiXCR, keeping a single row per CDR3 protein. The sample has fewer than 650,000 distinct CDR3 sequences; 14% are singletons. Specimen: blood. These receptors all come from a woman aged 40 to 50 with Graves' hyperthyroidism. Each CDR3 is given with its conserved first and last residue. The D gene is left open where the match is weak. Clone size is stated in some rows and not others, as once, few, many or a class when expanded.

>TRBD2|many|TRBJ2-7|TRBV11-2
CASSLITSGLYEQYF
TGTGCCAGCAGCTTAATAACTAGCGGGTTATACGAGCAGTACTTC
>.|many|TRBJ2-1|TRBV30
CAWSEGDGEQFF
TGTGCCTGGAGTGAGGGTGATGGTGAGCAGTTCTTC
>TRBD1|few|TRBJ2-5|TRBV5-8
CASSLGQGHGVETQYF
TGTGCCAGCAGCCTTGGACAGGGACACGGCGTCGAGACCCAGTACTTC
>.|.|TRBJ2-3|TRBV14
CASSQRDASTDTQYF
TGTGCCAGCAGCCAGAGGGACGCGAGCACAGATACGCAGTATTTT
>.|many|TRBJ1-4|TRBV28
CASSPQDGHPNEKLFF
TGTGCCAGCAGTCCCCAGGATGGTCACCCTAATGAAAAACTGTTTTTT
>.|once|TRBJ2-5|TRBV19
CASSGGVMETQYF
TGTGCCAGTAGTGGAGGGGTCATGGAGACCCAGTACTTC
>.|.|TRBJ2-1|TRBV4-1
CASSQDYGNYNEQFF
TGCGCCAGCAGCCAAGATTACGGGAATTACAATGAGCAGTTCTTC
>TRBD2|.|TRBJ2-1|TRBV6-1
CASTPGAGGLYNEQFF
TGTGCCAGCACTCCCGGAGCGGGAGGGCTTTACAATGAGCAGTTCTTC
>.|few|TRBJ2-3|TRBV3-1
CASSHAGATDTQYF
TGTGCCAGCAGCCATGCCGGGGCCACAGATACGCAGTATTTT
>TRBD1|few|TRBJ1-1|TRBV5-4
CASSLASGRGALEAFF
TGTGCCAGCAGCTTGGCCTCAGGCAGGGGGGCTCTTGAAGCTTTCTTT
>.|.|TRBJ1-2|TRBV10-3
CAISESTQSREDLGYTF
TGTGCCATCAGTGAGTCGACACAGAGCAGGGAAGATCTAGGCTACACCTTC
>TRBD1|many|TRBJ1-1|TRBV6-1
CASSDPGQGAGEAFF
TGTGCCAGCAGTGACCCGGGACAGGGGGCAGGTGAAGCTTTCTTT
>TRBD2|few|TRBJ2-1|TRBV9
CASSVLGAGGYNEQFF
TGTGCCAGCAGCGTACTCGGGGCGGGAGGATACAATGAGCAGTTCTTC
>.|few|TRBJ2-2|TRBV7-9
CASSPRQGSYSGELFF
TGTGCCAGCAGCCCTCGCCAGGGAAGTTATTCCGGGGAGCTGTTTTTT
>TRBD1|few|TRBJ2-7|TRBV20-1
CSAIDGTGGPEQYF
TGCAGTGCTATAGACGGGACAGGGGGACCCGAGCAGTACTTC
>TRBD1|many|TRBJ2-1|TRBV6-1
CATLLRAQGANEQFF
TGTGCCACATTGCTTAGAGCGCAGGGGGCAAATGAGCAGTTCTTC
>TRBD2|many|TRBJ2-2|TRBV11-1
CASSPRRGFGGELFF
TGTGCCAGCAGCCCCAGGCGGGGGTTCGGCGGGGAGCTGTTTTTT
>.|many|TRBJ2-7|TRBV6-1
CASSPPRVDDSYEQYF
TGTGCCAGCAGCCCACCCCGGGTTGACGACTCCTACGAGCAGTACTTC
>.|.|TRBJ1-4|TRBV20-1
CSARDGSLGELFF
TGCAGTGCTAGAGATGGGTCCCTCGGAGAACTGTTTTTT
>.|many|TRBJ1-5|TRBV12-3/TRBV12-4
CASSQAAWGVNQPQHF
TGTGCCAGCAGTCAGGCCGCGTGGGGGGTTAATCAGCCCCAGCATTTT
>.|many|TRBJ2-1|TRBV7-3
CASSPTGAGPNEQFF
TGTGCCAGCAGCCCTACGGGGGCTGGACCAAATGAGCAGTTCTTC
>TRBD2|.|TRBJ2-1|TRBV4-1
CASSQGDGRDNEQFF
TGCGCCAGCAGCCAAGGGGACGGGAGGGACAATGAGCAGTTCTTC
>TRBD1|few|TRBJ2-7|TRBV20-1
CSATDRGHSSYEQYF
TGCAGTGCTACGGACAGGGGTCATAGCTCCTACGAGCAGTACTTC
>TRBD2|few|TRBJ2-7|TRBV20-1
CSAHGTSGSSLYSYEQYF
TGCAGTGCTCACGGGACTAGCGGGAGTTCCCTGTACTCCTACGAGCAGTACTTC
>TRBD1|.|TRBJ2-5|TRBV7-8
CASSATTGGETQYF
TGTGCCAGCAGCGCAACGACAGGGGGCGAGACCCAGTACTTC
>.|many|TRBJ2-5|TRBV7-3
CASSRTGTAQETQYF
TGTGCCAGCAGCCGTACCGGGACGGCTCAAGAGACCCAGTACTTC
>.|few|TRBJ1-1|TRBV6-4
CASSVHGNTEAFF
TGTGCCAGCAGCGTACACGGAAACACTGAAGCTTTCTTT
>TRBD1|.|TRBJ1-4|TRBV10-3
CAISPSAGTGPLGEKLFF
TGTGCCATCAGTCCTAGCGCCGGGACAGGGCCTCTCGGCGAAAAACTGTTTTTT
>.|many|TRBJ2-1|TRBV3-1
CASSQDKRTSYNEQFF
TGTGCCAGCAGCCAAGATAAAAGGACAAGCTACAATGAGCAGTTCTTC
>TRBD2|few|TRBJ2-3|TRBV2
CASSGGLAEGDTQYF
TGTGCCAGCAGTGGAGGGCTAGCGGAGGGGGATACGCAGTATTTT
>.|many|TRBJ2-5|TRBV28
CASSFGAGPGNIETQYF
TGTGCCAGCAGTTTTGGTGCGGGGCCAGGGAATATTGAGACCCAGTACTTC
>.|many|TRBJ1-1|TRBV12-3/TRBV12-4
CASSLVENTEAFF
TGTGCCAGCAGTTTAGTAGAGAACACTGAAGCTTTCTTT
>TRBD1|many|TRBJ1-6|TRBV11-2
CASSYRQGGTPLHF
TGTGCCAGCAGCTATAGACAGGGGGGGACACCCCTCCACTTT
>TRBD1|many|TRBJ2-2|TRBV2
CASSSGTANTGELFF
TGTGCCAGCAGTTCCGGGACAGCGAACACCGGGGAGCTGTTTTTT
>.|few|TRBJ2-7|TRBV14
CASSPSGQGTGEQYF
TGTGCCAGCAGCCCGAGCGGCCAGGGGACTGGCGAGCAGTACTTC